Listed here are 18 T cell receptor beta chains from one sample, sequenced in a study of PD-L1 blockade in urothelial cancer. Sequencing used immunoSEQ multiplex PCR; TCRdb keeps in-frame clones, though not all of them. The repertoire holds 70,000 to 95,000 clones, with roughly 89% as singletons. Indicated time point: pretreatment peripheral blood. Sample: PBMCs, taken around atezolizumab (anti-PD-L1) treatment. The receptors stem from a man in his fifties or sixties with urothelial cancer.

V and J are TRBV19 and TRBJ1-1; maybe TRBD1 (5 bases). Looked up from germline, CDR1 is LNHDA and CDR2 is SQIVND (reference sequence). This CDR3 contains 16 residues. V lost 3 bases, J lost 1 base, and 15 bases lay in between. CDR3 protein: CASSMNIRGGNTEAFF. In DNA, the CDR3 is TGTGCCAGTAGTATGAATATACGGGGGGGGAACACTGAAGCTTTCTTT.

This clone is a singleton in its sample. The V and J genes are TRBV7-2 and TRBJ2-7; tentative D call: TRBD1 (6 bases). V shed 3 bases and J shed 4 bases, with 16 bases lying between them. The V gene's germline CDR1 is SGHTA and CDR2 FQGNSA. The CDR3 has 15 residues. The CDR3 DNA is TGTGCCAGCAGCTTGGCCGCAACAGGGTTTTACGAGCAGTACTTC. Protein product: CASSLAATGFYEQYF.

The chain uses TRBV5-5 and TRBJ1-5; TRBD1 matches 8 bases. This CDR3 region has 15 residues. Unmatched junction bases numbered 7, after V lost 3 bases and J lost 5 bases. The germline gives CDR1 SGHKS, CDR2 YYEKEE (reference sequence). The CDR3 DNA is TGTGCCAGCAGCTCCATCCAACAGGGGGATCAGCCCCAGCATTTT. This codes for CASSSIQQGDQPQHF.

This clone was seen a single time. The rearrangement joins TRBV7-9 to TRBJ1-2, with 7 bases lining up with TRBD1. The length of the CDR3 is 15 residues. Germline-derived CDR1 and CDR2 are SEHNR and FQNEAQ (reference sequence). J gave up 6 bases and V 4 bases, and 11 bases lay outside the gene matches. CDR3 sequence reads: CASSSNMPGGNGYTF. CDR3 in DNA: TGTGCCAGCAGCTCCAACATGCCAGGGGGGAATGGCTACACCTTC.

CDR3 sequence (DNA): TGTGCCAGCAGCTTCCTCTCGAGGACTAGCGGACAAGAGACCCAGTACTTC. Translating gives CASSFLSRTSGQETQYF. This rearrangement joins TRBV7-2 to TRBJ2-5, with 10 bases aligning to TRBD2. The CDR3 loop spans 17 amino acids. Trimming cost V 3 bases and J 2 bases; bases outside gene matches: 9. Germline V gene sequence: CDR1 SGHTA, CDR2 FQGNSA.

V is TRBV6-1 and J is TRBJ1-5, with TRBD1 as a possible D gene (5 bases). The V end was cut by 3 bases, the J end by 2 bases, with 11 bases between. Germline V lookup: CDR1 MNHNS, CDR2 SASEGT. The CDR3 is made up of 15 amino acids. CDR3 sequence reads: CASSEETGGNQPQHF. In DNA form, the CDR3 reads TGTGCCAGCAGTGAGGAGACGGGGGGCAATCAGCCCCAGCATTTT.

This sequence joins TRBV5-6 and TRBJ2-3; D may be TRBD2 (5 bases). This CDR3 is 16 amino acids long. Germline V lookup: CDR1 SGHDT, CDR2 YYEEEE. Between the trimmed V and J ends, which lost 4 bases and 1 base, there was a span of 16 bases. The CDR3 sequence is CASSRSLVRGTDTQYF. CDR3 in DNA: TGTGCCAGCAGCCGCTCACTAGTCAGAGGCACAGATACGCAGTATTTT.

V and J are TRBV9 and TRBJ1-3, with 11 bases fitting TRBD1. V lost 0 bases, J lost 0 bases, and 5 bases stayed unmatched. The CDR3 is made up of 18 amino acids. CDR1 is SGDLS and CDR2 is YYNGEE in the germline V gene. This chain's CDR3 is CASSVGPGTGGSGNTIYF. CDR3 bases: TGTGCCAGCAGCGTAGGTCCAGGGACAGGGGGCTCTGGAAACACCATATATTTT.

The V gene is TRBV19, the J gene TRBJ2-2; D gene uncertain. The germline V gene encodes CDR1 LNHDA and CDR2 SQIVND (reference sequence). V was clipped by 4 bases and J by 5 bases, with 14 bases between them. This CDR3 has 15 residues. The CDR3 loop reads CASSKVEVRTGELFF. In DNA, the CDR3 is TGTGCCAGTAGTAAAGTTGAGGTTCGGACCGGGGAGCTGTTTTTT.

V gene TRBV7-8 combines with J gene TRBJ1-1, with D perhaps TRBD1 (5 bases). V lost 5 bases to trimming and J lost 11 bases, with 21 bases between them. Germline loops: CDR1 SGHVS, CDR2 FQNEAQ. The CDR3 consists of 14 residues. The CDR3 spells CASSPPLGGNVAFF. CDR3 in DNA: TGTGCCAGCAGCCCCCCCCTCGGGGGGAATGTTGCTTTCTTT.

This chain uses TRBV27 with TRBJ2-2; D is possibly TRBD1 (6 bases). V was trimmed by 6 bases and J by 5 bases, leaving 16 bases between them. Germline V gives CDR1 MNHEY, CDR2 SMNVEV (reference sequence). The CDR3 spans 15 residues. The CDR3 DNA is TGTGCCAGCAGCCGCGGACAGACGGGGACCGGGGAGCTGTTTTTT. Residues: CASSRGQTGTGELFF.

This chain links TRBV6-6 with TRBJ2-7, with D maybe TRBD1 (5 bases). This CDR3 is 14 amino acids long. V shed 5 bases and J shed 9 bases, with 20 bases lying between them. The germline V gene has CDR1 MNHNY and CDR2 SVGAGI (reference sequence). CDR3 DNA sequence: TGTGCCAGCAGTCAAGACAGCCTCCTTCCCGGGCAGTACTTC. Its translation is CASSQDSLLPGQYF.

The chain carries TRBV5-1 and TRBJ2-4; D call uncertain. Looked up from germline, CDR1 is SGHRS and CDR2 is YFSETQ. Trimming took 4 bases from V and 1 from J, leaving 9 bases between them. This CDR3 has 14 residues. The CDR3 spells CASSPIEAKNIQYF. DNA of the CDR3: TGCGCCAGCAGCCCCATAGAGGCCAAAAACATTCAGTACTTC.

This chain uses TRBV6-4 with TRBJ2-1; D ambiguous. The CDR3 totals 14 residues. The germline gives CDR1 MRHNA, CDR2 SNTAGT. V was cut by 7 bases and J by 4 bases, with 14 bases left in between. The CDR3: CASKPSGQYNEQFF. CDR3 sequence (DNA): TGTGCCAGCAAGCCTAGTGGCCAATACAATGAGCAGTTCTTC.

This clone was recorded a few times. The rearrangement links TRBV9 to TRBJ1-5; 10 bases agree with TRBD1. Germline V CDR1 and CDR2: SGDLS, YYNGEE. J lost 3 bases, V lost 2 bases, and 5 bases had no gene match. CDR3 length: 16 residues. CDR3 bases: TGTGCCAGCAGCGTGGGGACAGGGGACTACAATCAGCCCCAGCATTTT. It specifies CASSVGTGDYNQPQHF.

The sample holds one count of this clone. This chain connects TRBV27 to TRBJ1-2; D is unclear. CDR1 and CDR2 from the germline V gene are MNHEY and SMNVEV (reference sequence). The CDR3 totals 16 residues. Trimming stripped 2 bases from V and 0 bases from J, with 13 bases between. The DNA for the CDR3 is TGTGCCAGCAGTTTAAGGAGTGGCGACGCTAACTATGGCTACACCTTC. Translated, it gives CASSLRSGDANYGYTF.

This chain links TRBV6-6 with TRBJ1-2; D is possibly TRBD1 (6 bases). The germline V and J ends were trimmed by 6 bases and 4 bases, with 18 bases remaining between them. Germline assignment: CDR1 MNHNY and CDR2 SVGAGI (reference sequence). The CDR3 length is 15 residues. The CDR3 protein is CASSLPSGGSYGYTF. The CDR3 nucleotides are TGTGCCAGCAGCCTCCCCTCGGGGGGCAGCTATGGCTACACCTTC.

V and J are TRBV18 and TRBJ2-1; no clear D. Germline V gene sequence: CDR1 KGHSH, CDR2 LQKENI. V was pared by 0 bases and J by 6 bases, with 9 bases between. This CDR3 region has 14 residues. CDR3 sequence reads: CASSPPSPINEQFF. DNA for the CDR3: TGTGCCAGCTCACCACCGAGTCCAATCAATGAGCAGTTCTTC.